The TCR beta chain described here comes from a study of beta chain bispecific antibodies for T cell cancers. Across the study: Sequenced cells survived coculture with leukemia lines plus bispecific antibodies. The leukemia lines expressed TRBV12-3 (Jurkat) and TRBV5-5 (HPB-ALL). The study, taken as a whole, reports: In these mixed samples, most targeted TRBV reads derived from the leukemia cell line.

This clonotype was seen more than once but under ten times. Its antigen is not identified. Blood mononuclear cells were expanded for two to three days using either OKT3 anti-CD3 antibody or CD3/CD28 beads. One entry per CDR3 protein results from TCRdb running MiXCR on the 5' RACE reads. The sample has 21,000 or so distinct CDR3 sequences; approximately 2.6% are singletons. The CDR3 sequence is 12 residues long. The germline V and J ends were trimmed by 6 bases and 1 base, with 7 bases remaining between them. Germline V gene data show CDR1 as SGHRS and CDR2 as YFSETQ. V gene TRBV5-1 combines with J gene TRBJ1-1; D call uncertain. The sample was healthy donor T cells cultured with leukemia cells. This TCR came from a human donor in good health. Some clones in this sample may be carry-over from other donors' samples. The CDR3 here is CASKDGNTEAFF. CDR3 DNA sequence: TGCGCCAGCAAAGACGGGAACACTGAAGCTTTCTTT.